The rows below give T cell receptor beta chains drawn from one sample of a study of blood T cell repertoires in COVID-19. The assay was immunoSEQ multiplex PCR, and TCRdb's table has in-frame clones only and misses some. Found here are 92,000 or so clones, 72% of them singletons; the top ten hold around 14%. The specimen was peripheral blood. The receptors here all came from a woman older than 75 with acute or convalescent COVID-19. The CDR3 runs from the conserved cysteine through the conserved F or W. Each record gives: J gene, V gene, CDR3 protein.

j_call: TRBJ2-3
v_call: TRBV30
cdr3_aa: CAWTGLAGGTTDTQYF

j_call: TRBJ2-3
v_call: TRBV9
cdr3_aa: CASSAITDTQYF

j_call: TRBJ1-5
v_call: TRBV2
cdr3_aa: CASSGSRGSNQPQHF

j_call: TRBJ1-1
v_call: TRBV5-1
cdr3_aa: CASRNGQGADEAFF

j_call: TRBJ1-3
v_call: TRBV6-5
cdr3_aa: CASSYSSLGNTIYF

j_call: TRBJ1-4
v_call: TRBV3-1/TRBV3-2
cdr3_aa: CASSPRVRSEKLFF

j_call: TRBJ2-5
v_call: TRBV3-1/TRBV3-2
cdr3_aa: CASSQGQGQETQYF

j_call: TRBJ1-2
v_call: TRBV7-8
cdr3_aa: CASSLGPTNYGYTF

j_call: TRBJ2-7
v_call: TRBV18
cdr3_aa: CASSPGRGSYEQYF

j_call: TRBJ2-7
v_call: TRBV3-1/TRBV3-2
cdr3_aa: CASSRVAGTYEQYF

j_call: TRBJ1-5
v_call: TRBV5-4
cdr3_aa: CASGTDLGQPQHF

j_call: TRBJ2-1
v_call: TRBV24-1
cdr3_aa: CATSDSTVGPYNEQFF

j_call: TRBJ1-5
v_call: TRBV2
cdr3_aa: CASTSQGRANQPQHF

j_call: TRBJ1-4
v_call: TRBV7-2
cdr3_aa: CASSFKTGLLEKLFF

j_call: TRBJ1-1
v_call: TRBV10-3
cdr3_aa: CASSRVGGTEAFF

j_call: TRBJ1-1
v_call: TRBV7-9
cdr3_aa: CASSSGQLNTEAFF

j_call: TRBJ1-1
v_call: TRBV6-5
cdr3_aa: CASSYSRSSLSTEAFF

j_call: TRBJ2-1
v_call: TRBV4-3
cdr3_aa: CASSQEISGNEQFF

j_call: TRBJ2-2
v_call: TRBV24-1
cdr3_aa: CATSDFRVAGSGELFF

j_call: TRBJ2-3
v_call: TRBV6-2/TRBV6-3
cdr3_aa: CASSQAPGGHVDTQYF

j_call: TRBJ1-2
v_call: TRBV6-5
cdr3_aa: CASGSEGADYGYTF

j_call: TRBJ2-1
v_call: TRBV7-3
cdr3_aa: CASSLGLAGYNEQFF

j_call: TRBJ1-2
v_call: TRBV6-5
cdr3_aa: CASRPQGGSFGYTF

j_call: TRBJ2-3
v_call: TRBV29-1
cdr3_aa: CSVLGGGRTDTQYF

j_call: TRBJ1-2
v_call: TRBV6-2/TRBV6-3
cdr3_aa: CASSYLQGGVGYTF

j_call: TRBJ1-1
v_call: TRBV14
cdr3_aa: CASSQEDPLRGNTEAFF

j_call: TRBJ2-7
v_call: TRBV7-9
cdr3_aa: CASSPGTGRYEQYF

j_call: TRBJ1-6
v_call: TRBV19
cdr3_aa: CASTERRGNSPLHF

j_call: TRBJ1-3
v_call: TRBV5-1
cdr3_aa: CASSYDSTGNTIYF

j_call: TRBJ2-6
v_call: TRBV3-1/TRBV3-2
cdr3_aa: CASSQGQATSTTSSGANVLTF

j_call: TRBJ2-1
v_call: TRBV6-4
cdr3_aa: CASSARDRGSYNEQFF

j_call: TRBJ1-6
v_call: TRBV5-8
cdr3_aa: CASSLRGQFGSPLHF

j_call: TRBJ2-3
v_call: TRBV18
cdr3_aa: CASSPRDREGDTQYF

j_call: TRBJ2-7
v_call: TRBV27
cdr3_aa: CASFSPSGGGYEQYF

j_call: TRBJ2-2
v_call: TRBV11-2
cdr3_aa: CASSLRTGINTGELFF

j_call: TRBJ2-2
v_call: TRBV7-6
cdr3_aa: CASSLTGGSGGWNTGELFF

j_call: TRBJ2-2
v_call: TRBV11-2
cdr3_aa: CASSLRQWNTGELFF